This T cell receptor beta chain was identified in a study of blood T cell repertoires in COVID-19. The data were produced by immunoSEQ multiplex PCR, yet TCRdb's version contains in-frame clones alone and is incomplete. Of 120,000 to 150,000 clones in the sample, 82% were seen once. This sequence originates from an elderly woman with acute or convalescent COVID-19. The sequenced sample consisted of peripheral blood.

The CDR3 region is CASSRLQGFSGANVLTF. CDR3 coding DNA: TGCGCCAGCAGCCGACTACAGGGGTTCTCGGGGGCCAACGTCCTGACTTTC. This chain uses TRBV4-1 with TRBJ2-6; 7 bases agree with TRBD1. Germline CDR1 reads MGHRA; CDR2 reads YSYEKL. CDR3 length: 17 residues. V was clipped by 4 bases and J by 4 bases; unmatched bases: 10.